This T cell receptor (beta chain) is from a study of identical twins. Germline CDR1 and CDR2: SGHAT and FQNNGV. This CDR3 spans 16 amino acids. The V and J ends lost 0 bases and 2 bases respectively, with 11 bases between them. TCRdb processed the 5' RACE reads anew with MiXCR; each CDR3 protein has one entry. The sample has about 210,000 distinct CDR3 sequences; roughly 9.4% are singletons. The sequence was collected from a woman aged 18-30 years in good health. Material: memory (CD45RO+) T cells sorted from blood. The chain is built from TRBV11-2 and TRBJ2-1; D unresolved. CDR3 coding DNA: TGTGCCAGCAGCTTAGAGCAGAAAGAGACCTACAATGAGCAGTTCTTC. Its protein is CASSLEQKETYNEQFF.